This record covers a single T cell receptor (beta chain). The germline V gene encodes CDR1 MNHNS and CDR2 SASEGT. V was pared by 6 bases and J by 1 base, with 2 bases of the junction left unmatched. The CDR3 contains 15 residues. These data come from a study of cytomegalovirus exposure and HLA in healthy donors. Data came from immunoSEQ multiplex PCR; TCRdb stores just in-frame clones and leaves some out. The sample contains around 130,000 clones, about nine tenths of which appear only once. This receptor was obtained from a man aged 30 to 39 in good health and CMV-seronegative. The chain uses TRBV6-1 and TRBJ2-1; 11 positions agree with TRBD2. The sample comprised PBMCs. CDR3 nucleotides: TGTGCCAGCAGCTCTAGCGGGGGGTCCTACAATGAGCAGTTCTTC. Protein sequence: CASSSSGGSYNEQFF.